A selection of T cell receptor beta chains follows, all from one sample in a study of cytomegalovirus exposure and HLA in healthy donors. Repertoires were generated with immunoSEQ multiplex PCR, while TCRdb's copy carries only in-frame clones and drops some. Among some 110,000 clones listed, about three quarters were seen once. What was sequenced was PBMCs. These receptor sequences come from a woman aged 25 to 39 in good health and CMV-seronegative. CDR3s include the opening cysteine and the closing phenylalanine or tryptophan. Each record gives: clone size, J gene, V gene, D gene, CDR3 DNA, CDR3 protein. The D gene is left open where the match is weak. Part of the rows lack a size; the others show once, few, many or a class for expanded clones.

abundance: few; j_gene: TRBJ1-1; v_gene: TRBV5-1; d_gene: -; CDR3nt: TGCGCCAGCACCCAGACAGGAAACACTGAAGCTTTCTTT; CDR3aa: CASTQTGNTEAFF
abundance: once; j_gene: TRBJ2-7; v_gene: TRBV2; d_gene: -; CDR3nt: TGTGCCAGCAGTCAAAGACGGGAGTCCTACGAGCAGTACTTC; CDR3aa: CASSQRRESYEQYF
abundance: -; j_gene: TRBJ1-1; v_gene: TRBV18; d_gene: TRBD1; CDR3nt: TGTGCCAGCTCACCGAGGACAGGGGGCCAACCGAACACTGAAGCTTTCTTT; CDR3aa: CASSPRTGGQPNTEAFF
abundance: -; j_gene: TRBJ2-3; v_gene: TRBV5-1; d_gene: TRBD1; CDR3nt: TGCGCCAGCAGCTTTGGGGACAGGGACACAGATACGCAGTATTTT; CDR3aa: CASSFGDRDTDTQYF
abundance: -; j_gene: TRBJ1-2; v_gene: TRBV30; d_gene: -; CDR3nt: TGTGCCTGGAGACCCTTGTTTCTTCCTAGGGGCTATGGCTACACCTTC; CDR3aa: CAWRPLFLPRGYGYTF
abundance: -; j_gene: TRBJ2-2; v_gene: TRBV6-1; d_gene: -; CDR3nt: TGTGCCAGCAACCAACAGGGTCCCGGGGAGCTGTTTTTT; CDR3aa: CASNQQGPGELFF
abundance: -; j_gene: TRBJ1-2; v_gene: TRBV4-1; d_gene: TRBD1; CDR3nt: TGCGCCAGCAGCCAAAATTTGGGACAGGGTAACTATGGCTACACCTTC; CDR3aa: CASSQNLGQGNYGYTF
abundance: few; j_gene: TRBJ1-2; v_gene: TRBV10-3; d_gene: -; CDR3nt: TGTGCCATCAGGGAGGGACTAATTTATGGCTACACCTTC; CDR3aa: CAIREGLIYGYTF
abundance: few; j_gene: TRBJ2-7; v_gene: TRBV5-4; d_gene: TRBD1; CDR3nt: TGTGCCAGCAGCGACCCAGGACAGGGGGCTTCCTACGAGCAGTACTTC; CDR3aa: CASSDPGQGASYEQYF
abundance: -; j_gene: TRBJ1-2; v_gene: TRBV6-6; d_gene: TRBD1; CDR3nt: TGTGCCAGCATCAGGGGGATGGGCTGGAACTATGGCTACACCTTC; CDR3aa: CASIRGMGWNYGYTF
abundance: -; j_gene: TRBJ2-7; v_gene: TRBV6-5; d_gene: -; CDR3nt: TGTGCCAGCAGCTCCCGGGAAACCTACGAGCAGTACTTC; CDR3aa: CASSSRETYEQYF
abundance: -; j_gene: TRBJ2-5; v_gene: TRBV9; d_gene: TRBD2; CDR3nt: TGTGCCAGCAGCGCAGGACTAGCGGGAGCATTTGAGACCCAGTACTTC; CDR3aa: CASSAGLAGAFETQYF
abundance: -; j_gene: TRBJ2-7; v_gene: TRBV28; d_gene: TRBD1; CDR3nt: TGTGCCAGCAGAAGGGACAGGGTCGACGAGCAGTACTTC; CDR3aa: CASRRDRVDEQYF
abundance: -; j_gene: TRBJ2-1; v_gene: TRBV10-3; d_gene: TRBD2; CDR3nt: TGTGCCATCAGTAGCGGGAACTACAATGAGCAGTTCTTC; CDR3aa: CAISSGNYNEQFF
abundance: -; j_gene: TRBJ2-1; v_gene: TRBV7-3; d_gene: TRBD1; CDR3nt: TGTGCCAGCAGCTTTGGGACAGGGTCGTATGAGCAGTTCTTC; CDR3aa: CASSFGTGSYEQFF
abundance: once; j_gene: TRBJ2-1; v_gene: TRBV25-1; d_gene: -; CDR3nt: TGTGCCAGCAGTGTTCAGAGGGGCGCGGGGACTTACAATGAGCAGTTCTTC; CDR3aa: CASSVQRGAGTYNEQFF
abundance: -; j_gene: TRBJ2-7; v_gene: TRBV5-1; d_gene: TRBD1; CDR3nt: TGCGCCAGCAGCTTGACCCCCGGGACAGTTTCCTACGAGCAGTACTTC; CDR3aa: CASSLTPGTVSYEQYF
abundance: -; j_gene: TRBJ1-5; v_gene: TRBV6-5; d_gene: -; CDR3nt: TGTGCCAGCAGTTGGGGCCACAATCAGCCCCAGCATTTT; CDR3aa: CASSWGHNQPQHF
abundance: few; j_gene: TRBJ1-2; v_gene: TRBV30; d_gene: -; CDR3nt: TGTGCCTGGAGCGCTGGGGCCCGTGGCTACACCTTC; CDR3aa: CAWSAGARGYTF
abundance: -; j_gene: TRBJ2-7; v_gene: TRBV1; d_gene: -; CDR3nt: TGCACCAGCAGCCAAGATAGTAAGGACAGGGGACTCGACGAGCAGTACTTC; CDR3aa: CTSSQDSKDRGLDEQYF
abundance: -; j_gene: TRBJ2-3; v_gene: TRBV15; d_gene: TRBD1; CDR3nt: TGTGCCACCAGCAGAGAGGCGACAGGGGGCTCAGATACGCAGTATTTT; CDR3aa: CATSREATGGSDTQYF
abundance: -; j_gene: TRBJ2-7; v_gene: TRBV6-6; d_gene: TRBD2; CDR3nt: TGTGCCAGCACCGTGGGACTAGCGGGTTCCTACGAGCAGTACTTC; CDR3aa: CASTVGLAGSYEQYF
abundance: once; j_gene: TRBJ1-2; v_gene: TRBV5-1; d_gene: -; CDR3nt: TGCGCCAGCAGCGAACAGGGCTTCTATGGCTACACCTTC; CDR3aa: CASSEQGFYGYTF
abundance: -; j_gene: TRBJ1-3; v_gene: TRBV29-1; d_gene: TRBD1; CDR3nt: TGCAGCGTGGACCGGGACAGGCGCGGAAACACCATATATTTT; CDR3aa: CSVDRDRRGNTIYF
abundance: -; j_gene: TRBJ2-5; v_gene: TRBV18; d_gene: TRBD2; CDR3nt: TGTGCCAGCTCACCACCTAGCGGGGAGACCCAGTACTTC; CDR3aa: CASSPPSGETQYF
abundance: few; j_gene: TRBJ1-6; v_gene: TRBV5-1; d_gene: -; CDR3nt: TGCGCCAGCAGCCTTAGACAGAATTTGGAGAATTCACCCCTCCACTTT; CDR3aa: CASSLRQNLENSPLHF
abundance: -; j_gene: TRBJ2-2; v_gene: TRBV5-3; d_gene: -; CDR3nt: TGTGCCAGAAGATCGACGGAAAGACTCGCTCCCAGTAACACCGGGGAGCTGTTTTTT; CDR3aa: CARRSTERLAPSNTGELFF
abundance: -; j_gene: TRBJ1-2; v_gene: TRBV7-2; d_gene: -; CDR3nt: TGTGCCAGCAGCTCCCGGGTCTCACTAGACAACTATGGCTACACCTTC; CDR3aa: CASSSRVSLDNYGYTF
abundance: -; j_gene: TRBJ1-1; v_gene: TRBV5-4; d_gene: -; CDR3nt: TGTGCCAGCAGCTTGGGACAAACGAACACTGAAGCTTTCTTT; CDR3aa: CASSLGQTNTEAFF
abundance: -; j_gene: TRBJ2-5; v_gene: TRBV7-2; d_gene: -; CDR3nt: TGTGCCAGCAGCTTAGCCCTCCAAGAGACCCAGTACTTC; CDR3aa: CASSLALQETQYF
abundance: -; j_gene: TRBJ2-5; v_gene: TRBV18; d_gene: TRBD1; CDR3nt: TGTGCCAGCTCACTTGGACAGGTTGAGACCCAGTACTTC; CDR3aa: CASSLGQVETQYF
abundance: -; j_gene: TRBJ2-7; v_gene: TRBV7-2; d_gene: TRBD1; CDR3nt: TGTGCCAGCAGCCCCTGGACAGGGGGCGGATACGAGCAGTACTTC; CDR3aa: CASSPWTGGGYEQYF
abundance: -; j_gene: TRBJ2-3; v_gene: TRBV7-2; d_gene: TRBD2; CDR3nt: TGTGCCAGCAGCTTCAGAGGGTGGGCGGGAGCCTCGGCAGATACGCAGTATTTT; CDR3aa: CASSFRGWAGASADTQYF
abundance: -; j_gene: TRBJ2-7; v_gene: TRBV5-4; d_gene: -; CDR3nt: TGTGCCAGCAGCTTGGGACTACAAAGCGAAGAGCAGTACTTC; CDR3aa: CASSLGLQSEEQYF
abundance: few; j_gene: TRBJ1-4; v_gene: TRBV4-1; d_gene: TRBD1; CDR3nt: TGCGCCAGCAGCCCCCCGACAGGGTCCGCTGAAAAACTGTTTTTT; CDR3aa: CASSPPTGSAEKLFF